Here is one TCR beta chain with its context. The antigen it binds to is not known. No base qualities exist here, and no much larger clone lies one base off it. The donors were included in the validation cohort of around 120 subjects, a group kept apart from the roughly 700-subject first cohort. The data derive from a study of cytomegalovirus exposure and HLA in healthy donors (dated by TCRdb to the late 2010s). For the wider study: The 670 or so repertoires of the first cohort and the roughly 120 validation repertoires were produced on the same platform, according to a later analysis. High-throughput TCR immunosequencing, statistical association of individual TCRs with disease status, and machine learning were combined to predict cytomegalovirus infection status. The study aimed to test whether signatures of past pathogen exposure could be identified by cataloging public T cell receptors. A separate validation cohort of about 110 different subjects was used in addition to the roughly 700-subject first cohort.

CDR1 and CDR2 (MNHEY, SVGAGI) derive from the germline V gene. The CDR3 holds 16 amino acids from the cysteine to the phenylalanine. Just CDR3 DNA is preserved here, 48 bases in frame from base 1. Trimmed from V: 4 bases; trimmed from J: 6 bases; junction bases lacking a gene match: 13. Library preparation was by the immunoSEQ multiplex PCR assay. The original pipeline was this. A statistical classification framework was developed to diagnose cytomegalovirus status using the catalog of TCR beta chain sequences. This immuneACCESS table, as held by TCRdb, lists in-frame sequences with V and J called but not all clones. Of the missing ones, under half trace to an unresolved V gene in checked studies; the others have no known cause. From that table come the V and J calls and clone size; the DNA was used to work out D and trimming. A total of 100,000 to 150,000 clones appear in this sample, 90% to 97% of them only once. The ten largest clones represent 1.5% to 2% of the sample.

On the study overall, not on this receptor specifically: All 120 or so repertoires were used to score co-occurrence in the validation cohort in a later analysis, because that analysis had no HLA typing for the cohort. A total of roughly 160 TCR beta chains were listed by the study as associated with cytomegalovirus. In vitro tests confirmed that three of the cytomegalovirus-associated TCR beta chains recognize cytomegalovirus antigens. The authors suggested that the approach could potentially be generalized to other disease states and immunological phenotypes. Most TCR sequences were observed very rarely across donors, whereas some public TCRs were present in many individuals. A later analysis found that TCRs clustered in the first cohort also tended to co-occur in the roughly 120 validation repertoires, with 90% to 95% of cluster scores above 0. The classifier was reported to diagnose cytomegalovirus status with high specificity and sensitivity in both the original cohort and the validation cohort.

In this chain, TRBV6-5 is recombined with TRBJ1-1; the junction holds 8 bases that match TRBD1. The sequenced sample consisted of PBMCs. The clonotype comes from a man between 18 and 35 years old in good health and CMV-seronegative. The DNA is TGTGCCAGCAGTTCGATTTCGACAGGGGAAAGGCCTGAAGCTTTCTTT. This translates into CASSSISTGERPEAFF.